This T cell receptor beta chain was sequenced in a study of blood T cell repertoires in COVID-19 (TCRdb year 2020). Turning to the overall study: Samples covering the acute and convalescent phases of COVID-19 were provided by collaborators in the United States, Italy and Spain. A de-identified subject ID, COVID-19 status, age in years and sex were almost always included in the sample metadata. The repertoires were made available in a free public database intended to serve as a resource for research on the immune response to SARS-CoV-2. Samples were obtained from the ongoing ImmuneRACE study (first 160 participants) and from 1,200 or so subjects provided by 6 global collaborators. Where available, HLA class I and class II types were obtained from metadata supplied by the sample provider rather than from assay-based typing. Deeply sampled blood TCRbeta repertoires from subjects exposed to, actively infected with, or recovered from COVID-19 were included in the dataset. The prospective study material was composed of cDNA or gDNA derived from T cells, B-cell-depleted T cells, or PBMCs.

The immunoSEQ Assay, a bias-controlled multiplex PCR, was used to amplify TCRbeta CDR3 regions from genomic DNA. Per the original workflow: Nucleated cell counts per sample were estimated from amplification of reference gene primers within the assay. To quantify the absolute abundance of each unique TCRbeta CDR3 rearrangement, sequence reads were collapsed and filtered. Productive Simpson clonality was computed per sample as the square root of Simpson's diversity index over productive rearrangements. TCRdb mirrors the immuneACCESS table, restricted to in-frame sequences. Some clones are absent from its copies; in checked studies, under half trace to an unresolved V gene, and the reason for the others is unknown. D and trimming were read from the DNA, whereas the V and J calls and clone size are those reported in that table. Present in this sample are tens of thousands of clones, 89% of which were seen just once. Around 5% of the sample lies in the top ten.

Whole blood was collected in K2EDTA tubes by collaborating institutions according to the institutions' own protocols. For TCRbeta analysis, collaborators shipped samples in one of three forms: frozen whole blood, isolated PBMCs, or DNA extracted from either of those sample types. With respect to this clone: Which antigen it targets is not known. Within one base of it there is no much larger clone, and no base qualities were kept.

Its CDR3 holds 14 amino acids, cysteine through phenylalanine. Of the read, only the CDR3 DNA is kept; its 42 bases are in frame from base 1. The germline V gene provides CDR1 SGHVS and CDR2 FNYEAQ. Trimming removed 1 base from V and 0 bases from J, leaving 7 bases between the germline ends. The paper's findings and limits, for the study overall: The amount of clinical and demographic metadata varied by source and participant and was provided uncurated.

Source material: peripheral blood. The sequence links TRBV7-6 to TRBJ2-7; the D gene identity is not certain. This sequence originates from a woman aged 50 to 65 with active COVID-19. The sequenced DNA is TGTGCCAGCAGCTTAGGCCACAACTCCTACGAGCAGTACTTC. The translation is CASSLGHNSYEQYF.